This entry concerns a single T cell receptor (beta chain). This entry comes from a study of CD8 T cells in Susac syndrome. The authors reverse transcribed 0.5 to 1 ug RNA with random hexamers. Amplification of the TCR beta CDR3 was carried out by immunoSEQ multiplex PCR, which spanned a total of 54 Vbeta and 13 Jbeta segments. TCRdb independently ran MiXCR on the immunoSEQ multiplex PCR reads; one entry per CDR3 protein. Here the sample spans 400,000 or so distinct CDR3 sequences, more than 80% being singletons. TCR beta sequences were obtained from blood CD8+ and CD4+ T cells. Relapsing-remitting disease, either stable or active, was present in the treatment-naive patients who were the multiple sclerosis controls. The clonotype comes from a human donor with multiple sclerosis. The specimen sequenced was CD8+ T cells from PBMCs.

CDR3 region: CASSQPGAANEQYF. The CDR3 DNA reads TGCGCCAGCAGCCAGCCGGGGGCCGCGAACGAGCAGTACTTC. The rearrangement links TRBV4-1 to TRBJ2-7, with D tentatively TRBD1 or TRBD2 (6 bases each). CDR1 MGHRA and CDR2 YSYEKL come from the germline V gene. The V and J ends lost 3 bases and 5 bases respectively, with 14 bases between them. The length of the CDR3 is 14 residues.